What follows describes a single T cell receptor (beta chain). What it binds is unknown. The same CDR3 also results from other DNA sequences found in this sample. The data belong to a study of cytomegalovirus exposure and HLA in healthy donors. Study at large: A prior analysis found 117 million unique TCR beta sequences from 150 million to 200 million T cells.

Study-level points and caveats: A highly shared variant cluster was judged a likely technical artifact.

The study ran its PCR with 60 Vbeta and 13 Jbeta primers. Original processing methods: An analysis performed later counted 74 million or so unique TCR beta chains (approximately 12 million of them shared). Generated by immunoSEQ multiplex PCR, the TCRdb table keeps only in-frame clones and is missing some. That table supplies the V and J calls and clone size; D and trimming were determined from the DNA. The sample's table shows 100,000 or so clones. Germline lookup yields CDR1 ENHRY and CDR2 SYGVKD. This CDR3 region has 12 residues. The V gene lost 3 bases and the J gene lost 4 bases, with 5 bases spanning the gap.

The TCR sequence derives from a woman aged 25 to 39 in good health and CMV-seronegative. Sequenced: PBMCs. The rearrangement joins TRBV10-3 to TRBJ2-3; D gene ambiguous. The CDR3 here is CAISEVADTQYF. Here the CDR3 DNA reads TGTGCCATCAGTGAAGTAGCAGATACGCAGTATTTT.